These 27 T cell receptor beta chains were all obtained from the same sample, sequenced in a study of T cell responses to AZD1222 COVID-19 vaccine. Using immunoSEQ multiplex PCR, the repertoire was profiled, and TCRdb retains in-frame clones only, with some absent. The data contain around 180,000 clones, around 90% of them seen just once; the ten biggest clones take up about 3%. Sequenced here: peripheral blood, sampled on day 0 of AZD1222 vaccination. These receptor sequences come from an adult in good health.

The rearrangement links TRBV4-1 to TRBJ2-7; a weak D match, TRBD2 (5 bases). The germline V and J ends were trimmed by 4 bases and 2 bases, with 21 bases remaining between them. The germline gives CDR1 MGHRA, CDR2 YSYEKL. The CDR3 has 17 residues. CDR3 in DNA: TGCGCCAGCAGCCCACAACCTGAGGGCCCCCAGGCCTACGAGCAGTACTTC. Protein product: CASSPQPEGPQAYEQYF.

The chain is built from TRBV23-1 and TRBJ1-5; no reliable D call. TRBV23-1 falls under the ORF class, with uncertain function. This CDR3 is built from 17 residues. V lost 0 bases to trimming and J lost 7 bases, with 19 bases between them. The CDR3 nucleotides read TGCGCCAGCAGTCAATCGGCGCCGGGATACCATCGACAGCCCCAGCATTTT. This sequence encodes CASSQSAPGYHRQPQHF.

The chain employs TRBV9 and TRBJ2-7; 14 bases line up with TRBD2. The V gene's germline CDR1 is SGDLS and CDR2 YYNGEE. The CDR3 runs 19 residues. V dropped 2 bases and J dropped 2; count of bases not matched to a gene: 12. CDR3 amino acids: CASSVSGTSGRTPAYEQYF. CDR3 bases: TGTGCCAGCAGCGTTTCCGGGACTAGCGGGAGAACCCCAGCCTACGAGCAGTACTTC.

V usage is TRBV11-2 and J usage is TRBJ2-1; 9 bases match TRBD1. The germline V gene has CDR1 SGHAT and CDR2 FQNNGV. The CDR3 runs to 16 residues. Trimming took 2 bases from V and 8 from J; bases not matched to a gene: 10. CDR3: CASSLRRDRVLDEQFF. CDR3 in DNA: TGTGCCAGCAGCTTACGGCGGGACAGGGTCCTCGATGAGCAGTTCTTC.

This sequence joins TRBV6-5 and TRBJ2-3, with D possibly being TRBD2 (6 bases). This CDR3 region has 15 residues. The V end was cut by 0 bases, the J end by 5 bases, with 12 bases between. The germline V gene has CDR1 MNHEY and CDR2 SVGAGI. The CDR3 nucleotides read TGTGCCAGCAGTTACTCGTTCCGGGAGAGAGATACGCAGTATTTT. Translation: CASSYSFRERDTQYF.

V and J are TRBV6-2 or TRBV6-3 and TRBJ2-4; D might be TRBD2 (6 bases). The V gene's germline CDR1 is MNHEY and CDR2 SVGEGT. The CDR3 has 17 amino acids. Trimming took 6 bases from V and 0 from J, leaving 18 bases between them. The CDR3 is CASSPSLAPLAKNIQYF. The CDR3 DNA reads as TGTGCCAGCAGCCCCTCGCTAGCGCCACTAGCCAAAAACATTCAGTACTTC.

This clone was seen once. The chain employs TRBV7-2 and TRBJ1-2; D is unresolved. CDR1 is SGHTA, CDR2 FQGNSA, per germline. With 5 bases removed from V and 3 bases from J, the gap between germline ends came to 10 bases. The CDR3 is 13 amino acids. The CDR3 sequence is CASSPQPDYGYTF. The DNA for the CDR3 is TGTGCCAGCAGCCCGCAGCCCGACTATGGCTACACCTTC.

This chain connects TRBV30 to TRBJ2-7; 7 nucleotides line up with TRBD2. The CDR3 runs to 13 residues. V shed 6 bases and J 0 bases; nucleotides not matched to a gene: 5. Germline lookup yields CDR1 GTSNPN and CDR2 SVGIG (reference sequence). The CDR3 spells CACTGTNSYEQYF. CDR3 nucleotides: TGTGCCTGCACCGGGACTAACTCCTACGAGCAGTACTTC.

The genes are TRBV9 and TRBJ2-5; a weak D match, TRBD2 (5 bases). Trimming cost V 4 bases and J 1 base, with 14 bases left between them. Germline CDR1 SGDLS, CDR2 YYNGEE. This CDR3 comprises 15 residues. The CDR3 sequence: CASSPHGVVQETQYF. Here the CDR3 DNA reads TGTGCCAGCAGCCCCCACGGGGTAGTCCAAGAGACCCAGTACTTC.

The CDR3 DNA is TGTGCCAGCAGCTTAGAGTCCTCAAACTATGGCTACACCTTC. Protein product: CASSLESSNYGYTF. The chain carries TRBV7-2 and TRBJ1-2; D remains ambiguous. The length of the CDR3 is 14 residues. V gave up 1 base and J gave up 2 bases, with 8 bases separating them. Germline CDR1 reads SGHTA; CDR2 reads FQGNSA.

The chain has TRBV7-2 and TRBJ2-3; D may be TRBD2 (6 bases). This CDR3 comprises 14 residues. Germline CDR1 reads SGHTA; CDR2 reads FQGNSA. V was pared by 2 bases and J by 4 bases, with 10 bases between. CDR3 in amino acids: CASSLSPGADTQYF. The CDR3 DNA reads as TGTGCCAGCAGCTTATCCCCGGGAGCAGATACGCAGTATTTT.

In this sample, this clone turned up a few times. Here the CDR3 reads CASSLPQGAPEQYF. Here the CDR3 DNA reads TGTGCCAGCAGCTTACCCCAGGGGGCGCCCGAGCAGTACTTC. The J gene is TRBJ2-7, the V gene TRBV11-1, with TRBD1 identical over 8 bases. This CDR3 region has 14 residues. The germline V gene has CDR1 SGHAT and CDR2 FQDESV (reference sequence). Trimming removed 2 bases from V and 6 bases from J; junction bases left unmatched: 6.

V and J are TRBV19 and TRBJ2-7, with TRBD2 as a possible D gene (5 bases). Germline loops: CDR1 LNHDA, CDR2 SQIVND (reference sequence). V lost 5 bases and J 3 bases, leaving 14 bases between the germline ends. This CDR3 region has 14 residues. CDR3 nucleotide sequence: TGTGCCAGTAGTGCCCAAGGGAGAGGCTACGAGCAGTACTTC. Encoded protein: CASSAQGRGYEQYF.

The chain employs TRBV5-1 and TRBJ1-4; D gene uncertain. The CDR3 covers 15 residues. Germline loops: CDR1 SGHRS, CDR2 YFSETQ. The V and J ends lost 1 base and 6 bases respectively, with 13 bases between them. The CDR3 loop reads CASSLRGGGDEKLFF. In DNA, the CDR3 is TGCGCCAGCAGCTTGCGTGGTGGTGGGGATGAAAAACTGTTTTTT.

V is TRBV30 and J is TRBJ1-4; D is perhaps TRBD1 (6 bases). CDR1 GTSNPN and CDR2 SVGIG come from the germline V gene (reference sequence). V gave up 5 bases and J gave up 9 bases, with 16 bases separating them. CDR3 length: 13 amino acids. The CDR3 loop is CAWDKTGMKKLFF. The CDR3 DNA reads TGTGCCTGGGATAAGACAGGAATGAAAAAACTGTTTTTT.

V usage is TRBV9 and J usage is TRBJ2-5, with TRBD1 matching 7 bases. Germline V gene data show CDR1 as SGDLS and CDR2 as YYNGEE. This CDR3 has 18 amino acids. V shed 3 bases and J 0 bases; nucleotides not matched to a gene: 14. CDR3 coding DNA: TGTGCCAGCAGCGCCGGACAGGTTCCCACCTTGTACCAAGAGACCCAGTACTTC. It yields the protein CASSAGQVPTLYQETQYF. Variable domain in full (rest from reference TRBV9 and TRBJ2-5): DSGVTQTPKHLITATGQRVTLRCSPRSGDLSVYWYQQSLDQGLQFLIQYYNGEERAKGNILERFSAQQFPDLHSELNLSSLELGDSALYFCASSAGQVPTLYQETQYFGPGTRLLVL.

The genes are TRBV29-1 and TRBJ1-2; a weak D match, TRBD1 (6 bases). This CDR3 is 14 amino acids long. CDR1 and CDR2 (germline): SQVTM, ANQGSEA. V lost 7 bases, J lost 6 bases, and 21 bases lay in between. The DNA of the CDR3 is TGCAGCGCTCTAGCCCGTGCAGGGGCGAATGGCTACACCTTC. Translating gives CSALARAGANGYTF.

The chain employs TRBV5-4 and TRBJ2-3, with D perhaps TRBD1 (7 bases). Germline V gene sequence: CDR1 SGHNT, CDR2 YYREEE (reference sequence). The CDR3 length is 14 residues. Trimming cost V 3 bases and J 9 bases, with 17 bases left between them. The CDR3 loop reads CASSSMGGQLTQYF. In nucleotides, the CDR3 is TGTGCCAGCAGCTCGATGGGGGGACAGTTGACGCAGTATTTT.

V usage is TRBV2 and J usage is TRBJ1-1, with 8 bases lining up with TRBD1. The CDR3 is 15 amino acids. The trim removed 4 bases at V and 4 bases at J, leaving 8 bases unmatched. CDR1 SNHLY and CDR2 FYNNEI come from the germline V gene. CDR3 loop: CASSAHRTGGTEAFF. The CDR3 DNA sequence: TGTGCCAGCAGTGCCCACAGAACAGGGGGCACTGAAGCTTTCTTT.

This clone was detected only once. CDR3 in amino acids: CASSLAVGYYEQYF. The CDR3 coding sequence is TGTGCCAGCAGCTTGGCCGTTGGGTACTACGAGCAGTACTTC. The chain carries TRBV5-5 and TRBJ2-7, with unresolved D. The V gene's germline CDR1 is SGHKS and CDR2 YYEKEE (reference sequence). V dropped 0 bases and J dropped 3 bases, with 10 bases sitting between them. The CDR3 length is 14 residues.

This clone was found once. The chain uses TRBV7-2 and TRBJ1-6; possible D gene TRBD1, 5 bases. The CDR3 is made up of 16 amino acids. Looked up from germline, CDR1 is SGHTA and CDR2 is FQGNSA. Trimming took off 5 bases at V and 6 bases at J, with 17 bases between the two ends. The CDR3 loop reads CASSLGNGAPNSPLHF. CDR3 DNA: TGTGCCAGCAGCCTTGGAAACGGGGCGCCTAATTCACCCCTCCACTTT.

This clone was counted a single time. For the CDR3, the DNA is TGTGCCAGCAGCTTGGGGTCGGGGGCCACTGAAGCTTTCTTT. It specifies CASSLGSGATEAFF. J is TRBJ1-1 and V is TRBV5-4, with a weak D call TRBD1 (6 bases). The germline V and J ends were trimmed by 0 bases and 4 bases, with 10 bases remaining between them. Germline CDR1 SGHNT, CDR2 YYREEE (reference sequence). The CDR3 contains 14 residues.

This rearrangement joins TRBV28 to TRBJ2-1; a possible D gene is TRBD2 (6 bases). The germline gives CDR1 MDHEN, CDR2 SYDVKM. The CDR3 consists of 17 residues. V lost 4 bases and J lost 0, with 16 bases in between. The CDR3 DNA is TGTGCCAGCAGTTCGCCCAGACTAGTCGGCTCCTACAATGAGCAGTTCTTC. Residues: CASSSPRLVGSYNEQFF.

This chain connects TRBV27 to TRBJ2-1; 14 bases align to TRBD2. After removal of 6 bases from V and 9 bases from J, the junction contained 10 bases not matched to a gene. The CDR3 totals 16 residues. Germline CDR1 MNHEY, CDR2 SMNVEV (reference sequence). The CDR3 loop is CASRRPGTSGSGEQFF. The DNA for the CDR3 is TGTGCCAGCAGGAGGCCCGGGACTAGCGGGAGTGGTGAGCAGTTCTTC.

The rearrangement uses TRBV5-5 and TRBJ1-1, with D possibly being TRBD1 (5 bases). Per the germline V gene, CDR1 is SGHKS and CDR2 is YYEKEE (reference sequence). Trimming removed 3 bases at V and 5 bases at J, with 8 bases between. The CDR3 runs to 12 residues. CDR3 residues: CASSSGHTEAFF. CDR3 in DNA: TGTGCCAGCAGCTCAGGACATACTGAAGCTTTCTTT.

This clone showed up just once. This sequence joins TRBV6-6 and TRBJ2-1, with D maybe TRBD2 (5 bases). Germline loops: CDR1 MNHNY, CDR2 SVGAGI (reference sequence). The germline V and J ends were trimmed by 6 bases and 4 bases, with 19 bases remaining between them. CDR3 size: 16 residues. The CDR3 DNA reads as TGTGCCAGCAGCCTCCCCCCGCGGGCTTTGTACAATGAGCAGTTCTTC. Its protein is CASSLPPRALYNEQFF.

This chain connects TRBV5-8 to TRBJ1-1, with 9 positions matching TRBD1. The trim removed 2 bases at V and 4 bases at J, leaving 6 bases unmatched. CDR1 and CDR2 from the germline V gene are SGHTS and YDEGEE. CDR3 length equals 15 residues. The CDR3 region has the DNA TGTGCCAGCAGCTTCCGGACAGGGGCAACCACTGAAGCTTTCTTT. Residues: CASSFRTGATTEAFF. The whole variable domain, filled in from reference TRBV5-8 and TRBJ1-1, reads EAGVTQSPTHLIKTRGQQATLRCSPISGHTSVYWYQQALGLGLQFLLWYDEGEERNRGNFPPRFSGRQFPNYSSELNVNALELEDSALYLCASSFRTGATTEAFFGQGTRLTVV.